Listed here are 29 T cell receptor beta chains from one sample, sequenced in a study of response to subunit inactivated influenza vaccine. TCRdb independently ran MiXCR on the RT-PCR reads; one entry per CDR3 protein. The profile shows roughly 570,000 distinct CDR3 sequences, approximately 14% of them singletons. Sequencing was performed on PBMCs from blood, taken about 12 days after vaccination. These receptors were collected from a man in his fifties or sixties who received an inactivated influenza vaccine.

The V call is TRBV24-1, the J call TRBJ2-3; D may be TRBD1 or TRBD2 (5 bases each). Germline V gives CDR1 KGHDR, CDR2 SFDVKD. There are 15 residues in the CDR3. V lost 5 bases, J lost 2 bases, and 13 bases lay in between. The CDR3 here is CATSVSGRNTDTQYF. The CDR3 region has the DNA TGTGCCACCAGTGTTTCGGGACGAAACACAGATACGCAGTATTTT.

The rearrangement links TRBV4-3 to TRBJ2-2, with 7 bases matching TRBD1. J lost 6 bases, V lost 0 bases, and 7 bases had no gene match. Germline assignment: CDR1 LGHNA and CDR2 YSLEER. The CDR3 is 16 amino acids. CDR3 region: CASSQETGIFAGELFF. CDR3 nucleotide sequence: TGCGCCAGCAGCCAAGAGACAGGGATTTTTGCCGGGGAGCTGTTTTTT.

CDR3 sequence: CSVEIERSSWTGELFF. CDR3 nucleotide sequence: TGCAGCGTTGAAATAGAGAGGAGCAGTTGGACCGGGGAGCTGTTTTTT. V and J are TRBV29-1 and TRBJ2-2, with D uncertain. V dropped 2 bases and J dropped 5 bases, with 18 bases sitting between them. Germline V gives CDR1 SQVTM, CDR2 ANQGSEA. This CDR3 contains 16 residues.

V usage is TRBV3-1 and J usage is TRBJ1-6; no clear D. The CDR3 runs 14 residues. The germline V and J ends were trimmed by 5 bases and 10 bases, with 15 bases remaining between them. Germline V gene lookup returns CDR1 LGHDT and CDR2 YNNKEL (reference sequence). The chain's CDR3 is CASSGGTFFSPLHF. The CDR3 bases are TGTGCCAGCAGCGGAGGTACCTTTTTCTCACCCCTCCACTTT.

In this sample, this clonotype turned up many times. The chain is built from TRBV20-1 and TRBJ1-1, with TRBD1 as a possible D gene (6 bases). Trimming removed 1 base from V and 2 bases from J, with 11 bases in between. From germline, CDR1 is DFQATT and CDR2 SNEGSKA (reference sequence). The CDR3 runs to 14 residues. CDR3 protein: CSARAGHSNTEAFF. Written as DNA, the CDR3 is TGCAGTGCTAGAGCGGGACACTCCAACACTGAAGCTTTCTTT.

The table lists this clonotype with a few counts. The chain links TRBV12-3 or TRBV12-4 to TRBJ2-3; D might be TRBD1 (6 bases). The CDR3 has 15 residues. The V gene lost 6 bases and the J gene lost 8 bases, with 21 bases spanning the gap. This chain's CDR3 is CASRHLRGGMGTQYF. The CDR3 bases are TGTGCCAGCAGACATCTTAGAGGGGGTATGGGTACGCAGTATTTT.

This clonotype has only a few counts. V and J are TRBV6-1 and TRBJ2-7; D may correspond to TRBD1 or TRBD2 (5 bases each). The CDR3 sequence is 16 residues long. Between the trimmed V and J ends, which lost 4 bases and 3 bases, there was a span of 19 bases. Germline V lookup: CDR1 MNHNS, CDR2 SASEGT. CDR3 sequence: CASSGDAAVRLYEQYF. The CDR3 DNA is TGTGCCAGCAGTGGGGACGCCGCCGTCCGGCTCTACGAGCAGTACTTC.

This clonotype was observed a few times. This chain uses TRBV25-1 with TRBJ2-1; 8 bases map to TRBD2. With V trimmed by 3 bases and J by 1 base, 5 bases remained unmatched. Per the germline V gene, CDR1 is MGHDK and CDR2 is SYGVNS. CDR3 length: 16 residues. For the CDR3, the DNA is TGTGCCAGCAGTGATTTTCTAGCGGGTTCCTACAATGAGCAGTTCTTC. Protein product: CASSDFLAGSYNEQFF.

The rearrangement links TRBV9 to TRBJ2-3; 7 positions match TRBD2. This CDR3 has 14 amino acids. Trimming at V came to 7 bases and at J to 2 bases, leaving 7 bases not matched to a gene. Germline CDR1 reads SGDLS; CDR2 reads YYNGEE. The CDR3 reads CASGGDYSTDTQYF. The CDR3 DNA reads TGTGCCAGCGGTGGGGACTACTCCACAGATACGCAGTATTTT.

The V and J genes are TRBV11-2 and TRBJ2-1, with 9 nucleotides matching TRBD2. Looked up from germline, CDR1 is SGHAT and CDR2 is FQNNGV. This CDR3 comprises 16 residues. The ends lost 2 bases at V and 8 bases at J; junction bases unmatched: 10. The CDR3 loop reads CASSLIAAGGPHEQFF. CDR3 in DNA: TGTGCCAGCAGCTTAATTGCTGCGGGAGGGCCCCATGAGCAGTTCTTC. Based on the CDR3 plus reference TRBV11-2 and TRBJ2-1, the full variable domain is EAGVAQSPRYKIIEKRQSVAFWCNPISGHATLYWYQQILGQGPKLLIQFQNNGVVDDSQLPKDRFSAERLKGVDSTLKIQPAKLEDSAVYLCASSLIAAGGPHEQFFGPGTRLTVL.

The chain has TRBV6-1 and TRBJ2-3; TRBD2 matches 11 bases. Germline lookup yields CDR1 MNHNS and CDR2 SASEGT. The ends lost 4 bases at V and 5 bases at J; junction bases unmatched: 5. The CDR3 sequence is 15 residues long. CDR3 region: CASSVAGGPVDTQYF. CDR3 DNA sequence: TGTGCCAGCAGTGTAGCGGGAGGGCCGGTAGATACGCAGTATTTT.

The V gene is TRBV20-1, the J gene TRBJ1-1; no firm D call. The CDR3 sequence is 13 residues long. Trimming left V 5 bases short and J 6 bases short, with 16 bases between. Looked up from germline, CDR1 is DFQATT and CDR2 is SNEGSKA (reference sequence). CDR3 amino acids: CSAHWPGLAEAFF. Here the CDR3 DNA reads TGCAGTGCTCATTGGCCGGGTCTGGCTGAAGCTTTCTTT.

The V and J genes are TRBV7-6 and TRBJ2-1; TRBD2 matches at 8 bases. This CDR3 region has 14 residues. Looked up from germline, CDR1 is SGHVS and CDR2 is FNYEAQ. Losses at the gene ends were 2 bases for V and 7 bases for J; bases not matched to a gene: 4. The CDR3 sequence: CASSLFSSGNEQFF. In DNA form, the CDR3 reads TGTGCCAGCAGCTTATTCTCTAGCGGGAATGAGCAGTTCTTC. The variable domain in full, with the rest retrieved from reference TRBV7-6 and TRBJ2-1, is GAGVSQSPRYKVTKRGQDVALRCDPISGHVSLYWYRQALGQGPEFLTYFNYEAQQDKSGLPNDRFSAERPEGSISTLTIQRTEQRDSAMYRCASSLFSSGNEQFFGPGTRLTVL.

The chain carries TRBV6-5 and TRBJ2-7; maybe TRBD2 (5 bases). The V gene's germline CDR1 is MNHEY and CDR2 SVGAGI. V was pared by 2 bases and J by 2 bases, with 16 bases between. This CDR3 has 16 residues. The CDR3 reads CASSYGQDLGAYEQYF. CDR3 DNA: TGTGCCAGCAGTTACGGGCAGGACCTCGGGGCCTACGAGCAGTACTTC.

This clonotype was recorded many times. The chain joins TRBV30 to TRBJ1-2; 7 positions match TRBD1. Germline values: CDR1 GTSNPN, CDR2 SVGIG (reference sequence). The trim removed 2 bases at V and 4 bases at J, leaving 7 bases unmatched. This CDR3 has 14 amino acids. This CDR3 reads CAWSPTGPFYGYTF. For the CDR3, the DNA is TGTGCCTGGAGTCCGACAGGGCCTTTCTATGGCTACACCTTC.

The gene calls are TRBV6-5 and TRBJ2-1; TRBD2 agrees at 16 bases. Germline V lookup: CDR1 MNHEY, CDR2 SVGAGI. The CDR3 covers 18 residues. V shed 2 bases and J 8 bases; nucleotides not matched to a gene: 9. CDR3 coding DNA: TGTGCCAGCAGTTACAACCTCGGGACTAGCGGGAGGGCGTATGAGCAGTTCTTC. As protein: CASSYNLGTSGRAYEQFF.

This clonotype occurred many times. The chain is built from TRBV5-1 and TRBJ2-3, with a weak D call TRBD1 (5 bases). This CDR3 has 14 amino acids. Germline lookup yields CDR1 SGHRS and CDR2 YFSETQ. The V end lost 4 bases, the J end lost 1 base, and 10 bases lay between the germline ends. This CDR3 is CASSPGAGTDTQYF. The DNA of the CDR3 is TGCGCCAGCAGCCCTGGGGCAGGCACAGATACGCAGTATTTT.

This clonotype has just a few counts. The chain recombines TRBV28 with TRBJ2-1; TRBD2 matches 9 bases. The CDR3 loop spans 17 amino acids. J was trimmed by 1 base and V by 6 bases; bases with no gene match: 10. Germline loops: CDR1 MDHEN, CDR2 SYDVKM. Here the CDR3 reads CASRPRTLAGSYNEQFF. The CDR3 DNA follows: TGTGCCAGCAGACCCCGAACCCTAGCGGGGTCCTACAATGAGCAGTTCTTC.

This chain joins TRBV20-1 and TRBJ2-2, with 11 bases fitting TRBD2. Per germline, CDR1 DFQATT and CDR2 SNEGSKA (reference sequence). This CDR3 is built from 15 residues. The V and J ends lost 2 bases and 5 bases, in that order; junction bases with no gene match: 4. The CDR3 DNA sequence: TGCAGTGCTAGACTAGCGGGGGGCAGAACCGGGGAGCTGTTTTTT. This encodes CSARLAGGRTGELFF.

Many counts were recorded for this clonotype. This sequence joins TRBV10-3 and TRBJ2-2; TRBD1 matches at 7 bases. J lost 5 bases, V lost 6 bases, and 15 bases had no gene match. Germline V gene lookup returns CDR1 ENHRY and CDR2 SYGVKD. This CDR3 spans 17 amino acids. In nucleotides, the CDR3 is TGTGCCATCAGCGGGACAGTGAGATTCGAGGATACCGGGGAGCTGTTTTTT. Its translation is CAISGTVRFEDTGELFF.

The chain joins TRBV27 to TRBJ2-5, with TRBD2 identical over 10 bases. CDR1 and CDR2 (germline): MNHEY, SMNVEV (reference sequence). The CDR3 spans 16 residues. With V trimmed by 5 bases and J by 7 bases, 13 bases remained unmatched. CDR3 in DNA: TGTGCCAGCAGTCGCGCTAGCGGGGGCCCGGTAGGGACCCAGTACTTC. This encodes CASSRASGGPVGTQYF.

This clonotype was detected a few times. The V and J genes are TRBV28 and TRBJ2-1; D may be TRBD2 (5 bases). The CDR3 has 17 amino acids. Germline assignment: CDR1 MDHEN and CDR2 SYDVKM. Trimming removed 1 base from V and 1 base from J, with 14 bases in between. The CDR3 sequence is CASSLYRGTLSYNEQFF. For the CDR3, the DNA is TGTGCCAGCAGTTTATATCGGGGAACCCTATCCTACAATGAGCAGTTCTTC.

Only a few counts were recorded for this clonotype. V is TRBV4-3 and J is TRBJ2-7; TRBD1 might be the D (5 bases). CDR1 is LGHNA and CDR2 is YSLEER in the germline V gene. V shed 0 bases and J shed 0 bases, with 12 bases lying between them. CDR3 length: 16 residues. The chain's CDR3 is CASSQDSQGNSYEQYF. For the CDR3, the DNA is TGCGCCAGCAGCCAAGATTCCCAGGGAAACTCCTACGAGCAGTACTTC.

The genes are TRBV29-1 and TRBJ1-2; D not resolved. The CDR3 extends over 12 amino acids. The V gene lost 4 bases and the J gene lost 1 base, with 7 bases spanning the gap. Germline CDR1 SQVTM, CDR2 ANQGSEA. The CDR3 DNA sequence: TGCAGCGTTGCGGAGATTAACTATGGCTACACCTTC. This gives the protein CSVAEINYGYTF.

This clonotype was counted only a few times. V usage is TRBV7-2 and J usage is TRBJ1-1; 9 bases are a match to TRBD1. V was clipped by 5 bases and J by 8 bases; unmatched bases: 9. This CDR3 region has 14 residues. CDR1 is SGHTA, CDR2 FQGNSA, per germline. CDR3 protein: CASSPLLGQGEAFF. The CDR3 nucleotides are TGTGCCAGCAGCCCCCTCTTGGGACAGGGCGAAGCTTTCTTT.

The sample holds a few counts of this clonotype. The chain couples TRBV25-1 to TRBJ2-3, with TRBD2 matching 13 bases. Germline V gene sequence: CDR1 MGHDK, CDR2 SYGVNS. V dropped 0 bases and J dropped 0; count of bases not matched to a gene: 6. The CDR3 consists of 19 residues. CDR3 loop: CASSEYGLAGDQSTDTQYF. The CDR3, as DNA: TGTGCCAGCAGTGAATATGGACTAGCGGGAGACCAAAGCACAGATACGCAGTATTTT.

This clonotype was counted a few times. The chain combines TRBV6-5 with TRBJ2-1; D gene uncertain. From germline, CDR1 is MNHEY and CDR2 SVGAGI. V was trimmed by 4 bases and J by 6 bases, leaving 19 bases between them. This CDR3 is 16 amino acids long. CDR3 sequence (DNA): TGTGCCAGCAGTTGGGGTCTACCTAGGTCTTCCAATGAGCAGTTCTTC. Protein sequence: CASSWGLPRSSNEQFF.

This clonotype was seen only a few times. V usage is TRBV7-9 and J usage is TRBJ2-3; 15 nucleotides match TRBD2. CDR3 size: 15 residues. V lost 4 bases, J lost 5 bases, and 1 base stayed unmatched. Germline V CDR1 and CDR2: SEHNR, FQNEAQ (reference sequence). DNA of the CDR3: TGTGCCAGCAGCTCGGGACTAGCGGGAGGAGATACGCAGTATTTT. This sequence encodes CASSSGLAGGDTQYF.

This clonotype was counted a few times. This chain connects TRBV10-3 to TRBJ2-1, with 8 bases matching TRBD1. CDR1 is ENHRY and CDR2 is SYGVKD in the germline V gene. This CDR3 is 16 amino acids long. Losses at the gene ends were 6 bases for V and 4 bases for J; bases not matched to a gene: 11. CDR3: CAISQDRGPKYNEQFF. The CDR3 DNA is TGTGCCATCAGCCAAGACAGGGGACCCAAGTACAATGAGCAGTTCTTC.